This T cell receptor beta chain was captured by sequencing in a study of blood T cell repertoires in COVID-19. The CDR3 extends over 16 amino acids. CDR1 SGHAT and CDR2 FQNNGV come from the germline V gene. V was trimmed by 1 base and J by 0 bases, leaving 12 bases between them. Only in-frame clones appear in the TCRdb table, and some are missing; sequencing was by immunoSEQ multiplex PCR. The table shows a few hundred thousand clones, with about 91% occurring only once. This sequence joins TRBV11-2 and TRBJ1-2, with D possibly TRBD1 on 5 matching bases. The sample taken for sequencing was PBMCs or T cells enriched from blood (not recorded which). The TCR was taken from a woman in her forties who had recovered from COVID-19. The CDR3, as DNA: TGTGCCAGCAGCTTAGTGGGGGGATCAGCTAACTATGGCTACACCTTC. Encoded protein: CASSLVGGSANYGYTF.